Following are 8 T cell receptor beta chains from one sample sequenced in a study of blood T cell repertoires in COVID-19. Libraries were prepared by immunoSEQ multiplex PCR; TCRdb keeps only in-frame clonotypes and omits some of them. The profile shows roughly 12,000 clones, roughly 87% of them singletons. The sample was peripheral blood. The receptors were sampled from a man of 80 years or more with acute or convalescent COVID-19.

The V gene is TRBV19, the J gene TRBJ1-6, with a possible D match to TRBD1 (5 bases). V dropped 7 bases and J dropped 0 bases, with 16 bases sitting between them. This CDR3 is 17 amino acids long. From germline, CDR1 is LNHDA and CDR2 SQIVND (reference sequence). CDR3 nucleotides: TGTGCCAGTAAAGAGGGGCGGGGAATCTCCTATAATTCACCCCTCCACTTT. As protein: CASKEGRGISYNSPLHF.

This clone is hyperexpanded in the sample. The genes are TRBV28 and TRBJ2-1; 10 bases map to TRBD1. V was pared by 5 bases and J by 4 bases, with 5 bases of the junction left unmatched. CDR1 is MDHEN, CDR2 SYDVKM, per germline. The CDR3 loop spans 15 amino acids. DNA of the CDR3: TGTGCCAGCAGTCCCGGGACAGGGGTTTACAATGAGCAGTTCTTC. This gives the protein CASSPGTGVYNEQFF.

This clone has just one count. The genes are TRBV3-1 (or the pseudogene TRBV3-2) and TRBJ2-2; the match to TRBD1 covers 7 bases. Germline CDR1 is LGHDT and CDR2 is YNNKEL (reference sequence). This CDR3 spans 21 amino acids. J gave up 2 bases and V 0 bases, and 18 bases lay outside the gene matches. Written as DNA, the CDR3 is TGTGCCAGCAGCCAAGATATGATAATTTGGCGACAGGGAAACAACACCGGGGAGCTGTTTTTT. Translated: CASSQDMIIWRQGNNTGELFF.

This rearrangement joins TRBV10-3 to TRBJ2-5; 7 positions match TRBD1. From germline, CDR1 is ENHRY and CDR2 SYGVKD. CDR3 size: 15 residues. V shed 2 bases, J shed 7 bases, and the junction held 10 bases outside the gene matches. CDR3 residues: CAISENPGGRRTQYF. CDR3 nucleotides: TGTGCCATCAGTGAGAACCCAGGGGGTAGGAGGACCCAGTACTTC.

This sequence joins TRBV7-9 and TRBJ2-3, with D possibly being TRBD1 (6 bases). The CDR3 is made up of 15 amino acids. V was cut by 5 bases and J by 4 bases, with 16 bases left in between. Germline loops: CDR1 SEHNR, CDR2 FQNEAQ (reference sequence). Here the CDR3 reads CASSQTGGVPDTQYF. In DNA form, the CDR3 reads TGTGCCAGCAGCCAGACAGGTGGAGTCCCAGATACGCAGTATTTT. Full variable domain (remainder filled in from reference TRBV7-9 and TRBJ2-3): DTGVSQNPRHKITKRGQNVTFRCDPISEHNRLYWYRQTLGQGPEFLTYFQNEAQLEKSRLLSDRFSAERPKGSFSTLEIQRTEQGDSAMYLCASSQTGGVPDTQYFGPGTRLTVL.

The chain uses TRBV24-1 and TRBJ2-5; possibly TRBD2 for D (7 bases). The CDR3 sequence is 17 residues long. Deletions cut 2 bases from V and 1 base from J, with 16 bases between. The germline V gene encodes CDR1 KGHDR and CDR2 SFDVKD. CDR3 protein: CATSDSGGGVIQETQYF. CDR3 nucleotide sequence: TGTGCCACCAGTGATTCCGGCGGGGGCGTCATCCAAGAGACCCAGTACTTC.

The gene calls are TRBV14 and TRBJ2-1; D might be TRBD2 (7 bases). Between the trimmed V and J ends, which lost 4 bases and 4 bases, there was a span of 14 bases. The length of the CDR3 is 15 residues. Germline CDR1 and CDR2: SGHDN and FVKESK. CDR3 nucleotide sequence: TGTGCCAGCAGCCCAAGAGGGGGGGCTTACAATGAGCAGTTCTTC. This gives the protein CASSPRGGAYNEQFF.

This clone was seen only once. The chain combines TRBV15 with TRBJ2-3; TRBD2 agrees at 11 bases. Losses at the gene ends were 3 bases for V and 6 bases for J; bases not matched to a gene: 17. CDR1 LNHNV and CDR2 YYDKDF come from the germline V gene (reference sequence). The CDR3 is made up of 19 amino acids. The CDR3 here is CATSSLFTHSGGEADTQYF. The CDR3 nucleotides read TGTGCCACCAGCAGCCTATTTACCCATAGCGGGGGGGAGGCGGATACGCAGTATTTT.